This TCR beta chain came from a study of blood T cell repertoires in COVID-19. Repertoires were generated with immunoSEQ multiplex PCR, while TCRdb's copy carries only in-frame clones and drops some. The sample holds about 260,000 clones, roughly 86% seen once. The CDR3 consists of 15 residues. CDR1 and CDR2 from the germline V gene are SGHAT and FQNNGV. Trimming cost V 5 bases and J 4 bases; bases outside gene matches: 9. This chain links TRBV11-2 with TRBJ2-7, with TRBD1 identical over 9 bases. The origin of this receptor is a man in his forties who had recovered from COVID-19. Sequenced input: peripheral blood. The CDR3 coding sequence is TGTGCCAGCAGCCCAAACAGGGGGCTCTTTTACGAGCAGTACTTC. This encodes CASSPNRGLFYEQYF.